These 15 T cell receptor beta chains originate from one sample sequenced in a study of blood T cell repertoires in COVID-19 (dated by TCRdb to about 2020). The library relied on the immunoSEQ multiplex PCR assay. This is the immuneACCESS table as TCRdb keeps it, with only in-frame sequences that have V and J called. A part of the clones is gone; compared with another copy, unresolved V genes explain less than half, and the rest is unexplained. The sample table holds 50,000 to 65,000 clones, of which 85% to 90% were seen once. The top ten clonotypes cover 4.5% to 5% of the sample. The specimen sequenced was peripheral blood. Every receptor here comes from a man aged 55-75 years with acute or convalescent COVID-19.

Relative to its sample, this clone is medium-sized. The J gene is TRBJ1-1, the V gene TRBV10-3, with D perhaps TRBD1 (6 bases). CDR3 size: 15 residues. Germline values: CDR1 ENHRY, CDR2 SYGVKD. V lost 0 bases, J lost 4 bases, and 12 bases lay in between. CDR3 nucleotide sequence: TGTGCCATCAGTGAGTCTCGGGCAGGGGTCACTGAAGCTTTCTTT. Its translation: CAISESRAGVTEAFF.

The J gene is TRBJ1-1, the V gene TRBV18; TRBD1 aligns across 7 bases. Trimming took 6 bases from V and 3 from J; bases not matched to a gene: 10. The CDR3 length is 15 residues. Germline V CDR1 and CDR2: KGHSH, LQKENI. The CDR3 DNA sequence: TGTGCCAGCTCTTCCGACAGGGTCCAATACACTGAAGCTTTCTTT. It yields the protein CASSSDRVQYTEAFF.

The chain links TRBV27 to TRBJ2-1; 11 bases line up with TRBD2. Per the germline V gene, CDR1 is MNHEY and CDR2 is SMNVEV (reference sequence). The CDR3 runs 19 residues. J gave up 3 bases and V 3 bases, and 13 bases lay outside the gene matches. CDR3 protein: CASSLASSGTSGFYNEQFF. The CDR3 DNA is TGTGCCAGCAGTTTGGCCTCGTCCGGGACTAGCGGCTTCTACAATGAGCAGTTCTTC.

This sequence joins TRBV24-1 and TRBJ2-2; 9 bases are a match to TRBD1. Germline V gene sequence: CDR1 KGHDR, CDR2 SFDVKD. This CDR3 is 15 amino acids long. V dropped 9 bases and J dropped 1; count of bases not matched to a gene: 5. The CDR3 region has the DNA TGTGCCACCGCCGGGGGACAGGGGAACACCGGGGAGCTGTTTTTT. Translated, it gives CATAGGQGNTGELFF.

The rearrangement links TRBV19 to TRBJ2-7; 10 bases map to TRBD1. The CDR3 contains 15 residues. V shed 5 bases and J 3 bases; nucleotides not matched to a gene: 7. Germline values: CDR1 LNHDA, CDR2 SQIVND (reference sequence). CDR3 in amino acids: CASSFSGTGDYEQYF. CDR3 in DNA: TGTGCCAGTAGTTTTTCCGGGACAGGGGACTACGAGCAGTACTTC.

The V call is TRBV20-1, the J call TRBJ2-4; D is possibly TRBD2 (6 bases). The germline V gene has CDR1 DFQATT and CDR2 SNEGSKA (reference sequence). The CDR3 loop spans 14 amino acids. V was shortened by 3 bases and J by 2 bases, with 11 bases between the two germline ends. CDR3 residues: CSASAGNSKNIQYF. The CDR3 DNA sequence: TGCAGTGCTAGTGCGGGGAACTCCAAAAACATTCAGTACTTC.

The chain is built from TRBV6-1 and TRBJ1-4; weak D call: TRBD1 (5 bases). In germline, CDR1 is MNHNS, CDR2 SASEGT. CDR3 length: 14 amino acids. V shed 2 bases and J shed 7 bases, with 11 bases lying between them. CDR3 region: CASSEQGGFEKLFF. For the CDR3, the DNA is TGTGCCAGCAGTGAACAGGGTGGGTTTGAAAAACTGTTTTTT.

A single count supports this clone. V and J are TRBV28 and TRBJ1-2; possible D gene TRBD1, 6 bases. CDR1 is MDHEN and CDR2 is SYDVKM in the germline V gene. CDR3 length equals 14 residues. The V and J ends lost 2 bases and 4 bases respectively, with 11 bases between them. The CDR3 sequence: CASSLARGGYGYTF. In DNA form, the CDR3 reads TGTGCCAGCAGTTTAGCCAGGGGTGGCTATGGCTACACCTTC.

The chain combines TRBV3-1 (or the pseudogene TRBV3-2) with TRBJ2-7; D unclear. With 1 base removed from V and 6 bases from J, the gap between germline ends came to 10 bases. Germline V gene sequence: CDR1 LGHDT, CDR2 YNNKEL (reference sequence). CDR3 size: 13 residues. CDR3 protein: CASSQVPPTEQYF. The CDR3 region has the DNA TGTGCCAGCAGCCAAGTCCCTCCTACCGAGCAGTACTTC.

This sequence joins TRBV2 and TRBJ2-1; D call uncertain. Germline V CDR1 and CDR2: SNHLY, FYNNEI. CDR3 size: 13 residues. V dropped 4 bases and J dropped 6 bases, with 10 bases sitting between them. CDR3 protein: CASSVEFVNEQFF. Here the CDR3 DNA reads TGTGCCAGCAGTGTGGAGTTCGTCAATGAGCAGTTCTTC.

This chain connects TRBV5-1 to TRBJ2-2; D might be TRBD1 (6 bases). This CDR3 comprises 14 residues. The V end lost 0 bases, the J end lost 7 bases, and 10 bases lay between the germline ends. The V gene's germline CDR1 is SGHRS and CDR2 YFSETQ. The CDR3 nucleotides read TGCGCCAGCAGCTTGGTACAGGGTGGCGGGGAGCTGTTTTTT. Protein product: CASSLVQGGGELFF.

This chain uses TRBV4-1 with TRBJ2-7; D is unresolved. The germline V gene has CDR1 MGHRA and CDR2 YSYEKL. Trimming took off 1 base at V and 9 bases at J, with 7 bases between the two ends. This CDR3 contains 11 residues. CDR3 region: CASSQAFVQYF. Here the CDR3 DNA reads TGCGCCAGCAGCCAAGCTTTCGTGCAGTACTTC.

The rearrangement joins TRBV7-2 to TRBJ2-5; 10 bases align to TRBD2. Germline lookup yields CDR1 SGHTA and CDR2 FQGNSA. The ends lost 0 bases at V and 3 bases at J; junction bases unmatched: 4. The CDR3 consists of 16 residues. The CDR3 reads CASSLARLAGEETQYF. The CDR3 DNA reads TGTGCCAGCAGCTTAGCGCGGCTAGCGGGAGAAGAGACCCAGTACTTC.

The CDR3 loop is CASSRTSGRYNEQFF. CDR3 DNA sequence: TGTGCCAGCAGCAGGACTAGCGGGCGGTACAATGAGCAGTTCTTC. The gene calls are TRBV5-8 and TRBJ2-1; TRBD2 matches at 11 bases. The germline V gene has CDR1 SGHTS and CDR2 YDEGEE. V was pared by 4 bases and J by 4 bases, with 4 bases of the junction left unmatched. The CDR3 sequence is 15 residues long.

This sequence joins TRBV12-2 and TRBJ2-2; TRBD1 is the table's D call, not checked against the DNA. TRBV12-2 is labeled a pseudogene. CDR3 length: 15 amino acids. This CDR3 reads CASHPRRGSTGELFF. DNA of the CDR3: TGTGCAAGTCACCCCCGAAGGGGGAGTACCGGGGAGCTGTTTTTT.